This T cell receptor beta chain derives from a study of ipilimumab plus nivolumab after autologous stem cell transplantation. Background on the study: Both relapsed and primary refractory DLBCL were included.

Sequencing used immunoSEQ multiplex PCR; TCRdb keeps in-frame clones, though not all of them. The table includes over 10,000 clones, 69% detected once. Dosing: nivolumab 3 mg/kg IV, weeks 1, 4, 7, 10, then every two weeks to week 26. Within the sample, this clone is medium-sized. What it binds is not known. Whole-study findings and limits: Authors suggest TCR repertoire, Treg phenotype and gut microbiota support further study.

This TCR was sampled from a male donor with diffuse large B-cell lymphoma. Material: PBMCs, obtained in a trial of ipilimumab plus nivolumab as post-transplant consolidation.

The CDR3 nucleotides are TGTGCCAGCAGTTACAAAGGGGGGACGAATTCACCCCTCCACTTT. It is translated as CASSYKGGTNSPLHF. V and J are TRBV6-6 and TRBJ1-6; possibly TRBD1 for D (6 bases). The CDR3 extends over 15 amino acids. Per germline, CDR1 MNHNY and CDR2 SVGAGI (reference sequence). Deletions cut 2 bases from V and 7 bases from J, with 12 bases between.